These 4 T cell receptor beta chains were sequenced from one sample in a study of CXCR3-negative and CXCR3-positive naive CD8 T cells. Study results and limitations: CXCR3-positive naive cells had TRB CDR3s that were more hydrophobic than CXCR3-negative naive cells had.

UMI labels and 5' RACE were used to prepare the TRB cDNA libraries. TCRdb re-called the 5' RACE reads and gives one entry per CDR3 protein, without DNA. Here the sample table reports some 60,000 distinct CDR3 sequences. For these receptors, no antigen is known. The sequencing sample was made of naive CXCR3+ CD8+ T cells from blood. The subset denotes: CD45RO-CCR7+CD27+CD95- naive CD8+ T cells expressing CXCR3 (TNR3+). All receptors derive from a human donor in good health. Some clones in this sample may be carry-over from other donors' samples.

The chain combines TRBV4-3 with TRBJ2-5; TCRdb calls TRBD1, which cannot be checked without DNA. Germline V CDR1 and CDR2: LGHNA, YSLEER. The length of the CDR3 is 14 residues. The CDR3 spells CASSLRRGFETQYF.

The CDR3 loop reads CASSTDRGQPQHF. This chain links TRBV7-9 with TRBJ1-5; the D gene TCRdb calls, TRBD1, cannot be checked with no DNA. Germline lookup yields CDR1 SEHNR and CDR2 FQNEAQ (reference sequence). CDR3 length: 13 residues.

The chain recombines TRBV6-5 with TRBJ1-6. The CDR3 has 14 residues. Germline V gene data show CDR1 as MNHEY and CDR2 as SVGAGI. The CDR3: CASSYRLDNSPLHF.

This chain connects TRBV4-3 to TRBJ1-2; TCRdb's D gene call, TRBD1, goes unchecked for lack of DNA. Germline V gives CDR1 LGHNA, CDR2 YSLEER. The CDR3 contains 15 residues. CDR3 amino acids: CASSQPTTGNYGYTF.